One and the same sample provided the 8 T cell receptor beta chains below, sequenced in a study of tumor-infiltrating lymphocytes in primary liver carcinoma. The input was roughly 0.5 ug total RNA; TCR beta cDNA was made from it with a constant-region primer. Nested multiplex PCR, run for three rounds with slightly modified ARM-PCR, yielded TCR beta libraries. The first two PCR rounds, roughly 11 cycles each, used TRBV1-TRBV30 forward primers and a C-beta reverse primer. TCRdb itself ran the multiplex PCR reads through MiXCR, one entry per CDR3 protein. Of approximately 190,000 distinct CDR3 sequences listed, around 85% are singletons. The roughly 19-32 mg bulk tissue piece was not sorted before simultaneous RNA and DNA extraction. Sample: tumor tissue from primary liver carcinoma. The receptors come from a middle-aged man with primary liver carcinoma and hepatitis B virus infection.

Notes on this clonotype: The conserved final phenylalanine or tryptophan is absent from the CDR3, which likely points to a read error. This chain links TRBV5-1 with TRBJ2-1, with 7 bases that match TRBD2. This CDR3 has 14 amino acids. The junction had 9 bases not matched to a gene; V was cut back by 7 bases and J by 5 bases. Looked up from germline, CDR1 is SGHRS and CDR2 is YFSETQ. The CDR3 loop reads CASLKGLADNEQFI. CDR3 nucleotides: TGCGCCAGCCTTAAGGGGCTAGCGGACAATGAGCAGTTCATC.

Note on this clonotype: A junction end diverges from the germline sequence, so it may reflect a read error. V is TRBV5-1 and J is TRBJ2-1, with 9 bases lining up with TRBD2. The V gene's germline CDR1 is SGHRS and CDR2 YFSETQ. The CDR3 consists of 15 residues. CDR3 nucleotides: TGTGCCAGCAGCCTAAGACTAGCGGAAGGAGGAGAGCAGTTCTTC. Amino acids: CASSLRLAEGGEQFF.

As concerns this clonotype: Because it lacks the conserved phenylalanine or tryptophan at the end, this CDR3 is likely a read error. The limits of the CDR3 on the DNA are not certain, so only TCRdb's listed CDR3 is given. The gene calls are TRBV11-1 and TRBJ2-7. The CDR3 is 13 amino acids in total, end residues counted. Germline CDR1 and CDR2: SGHAT and FQDESV (reference sequence). CDR3 sequence reads: CASRGKRSYEQCL.

J is TRBJ1-2 and V is TRBV28; no clear D. The CDR3 is 12 amino acids. Germline V gene sequence: CDR1 MDHEN, CDR2 SYDVKM. V lost 8 bases, J lost 6 bases, and 13 bases lay in between. The CDR3 loop is CASRLAAHGYTF. The CDR3 DNA reads TGTGCCAGCCGCCTGGCGGCCCATGGCTACACCTTC.

Concerning this clonotype: One junction end disagrees with the germline gene, perhaps due to a read error. V gene TRBV12-3 or TRBV12-4 combines with J gene TRBJ2-1; D perhaps matches TRBD2 (6 bases). CDR3 length: 11 residues. In DNA, the CDR3 is TGTGCCAGCAGTATAGGACTATCGGAGTCCTTC. This gives the protein CASSIGLSESF.

With regard to this clonotype: Relative to the germline gene, one junction end is altered; a read error may explain this. The rearrangement links TRBV11-3 to TRBJ2-3; D gene ambiguous. CDR1 is SGHNT, CDR2 YENEEA, per germline. The CDR3 is 13 amino acids. DNA of the CDR3: TGTTCCAGCAGCTTAGCCCACAGAGATACGCGATATTTT. Protein sequence: CSSSLAHRDTRYF.

The CDR3 DNA reads as TGTGCCAGCAGTACACTCTGGGCTAGAGGGAGTTCGGAGCAGTTCTTC. As protein: CASSTLWARGSSEQFF. This sequence joins TRBV6-5 and TRBJ2-1; a weak D match, TRBD2 (5 bases). The CDR3 is made up of 16 amino acids. Trimming took 5 bases from V and 10 from J, leaving 24 bases between them. The germline V gene encodes CDR1 MNHEY and CDR2 SVGAGI.

Concerning this clonotype: One junction end does not reproduce the germline sequence, and a read error may be involved. The chain carries TRBV10-3 and TRBJ2-3, with TRBD1 matching over 12 bases. Per the germline V gene, CDR1 is ENHRY and CDR2 is SYGVKD. The CDR3 sequence is 15 residues long. CDR3: CVISGTGGLTHTQYF. The CDR3 DNA reads as TGTGTCATCAGTGGGACAGGGGGCCTCACACATACGCAGTATTTT.